The 30 T cell receptor beta chains given below trace back to one sample, sequenced in a study of blood T cell repertoires in COVID-19. Produced via immunoSEQ multiplex PCR; TCRdb's table is partial and in-frame only. This table has 250,000 to 300,000 clones, approximately 89% appearing once. The sequencing sample was made of peripheral blood. These receptors came from a woman aged 25 to 45 with COVID-19, enrolled during active disease.

In nucleotides, the CDR3 is TGCGCCAGCTCCCTACGAGGAGGGTGGGAGACCCAGTACTTC. The encoded protein is CASSLRGGWETQYF. The rearrangement joins TRBV5-1 to TRBJ2-5; tentative D call: TRBD2 (6 bases). V dropped 7 bases and J dropped 5 bases, with 18 bases sitting between them. Germline values: CDR1 SGHRS, CDR2 YFSETQ. This CDR3 is 14 amino acids long.

This rearrangement joins TRBV10-3 to TRBJ1-1; D may be TRBD1 (5 bases). The length of the CDR3 is 12 residues. V was pared by 4 bases and J by 5 bases, with 8 bases between. From germline, CDR1 is ENHRY and CDR2 SYGVKD. CDR3 DNA sequence: TGTGCCATCAGTGTGGGGGGTACTGAAGCTTTCTTT. This gives the protein CAISVGGTEAFF.

The chain links TRBV5-5 to TRBJ2-3; 7 bases map to TRBD2. The CDR3 runs 14 residues. V dropped 1 base and J dropped 1; count of bases not matched to a gene: 0. CDR1 is SGHKS and CDR2 is YYEKEE in the germline V gene (reference sequence). CDR3 protein: CASSLTSGTDTQYF. The CDR3 DNA reads TGTGCCAGCAGCTTGACTAGCGGCACAGATACGCAGTATTTT. The full variable domain, completed using reference TRBV5-5 and TRBJ2-3, is DAGVTQSPTHLIKTRGQQVTLRCSPISGHKSVSWYQQVLGQGPQFIFQYYEKEERGRGNFPDRFSARQFPNYSSELNVNALLLGDSALYLCASSLTSGTDTQYFGPGTRLTVL.

The chain employs TRBV5-4 and TRBJ1-2; D is unresolved. This CDR3 is 12 amino acids long. V was pared by 2 bases and J by 6 bases, with 8 bases between. Germline CDR1 is SGHNT and CDR2 is YYREEE (reference sequence). The CDR3 region has the DNA TGTGCCAGCAGCTTAGGAGGAAATGGCTACACCTTC. This codes for CASSLGGNGYTF.

The J gene is TRBJ2-7, the V gene TRBV6-2 or TRBV6-3; a weak D match, TRBD2 (6 bases). The CDR3 runs to 15 residues. Trimming cost V 2 bases and J 3 bases, with 14 bases left between them. Germline V lookup: CDR1 MNHEY, CDR2 SVGEGT. The CDR3 here is CASSYGTPDYYEQYF. CDR3 in DNA: TGTGCCAGCAGTTACGGGACTCCGGACTACTACGAGCAGTACTTC.

J is TRBJ1-2 and V is TRBV30; possible D gene TRBD1, 6 bases. The CDR3 contains 11 residues. Germline V CDR1 and CDR2: GTSNPN, SVGIG (reference sequence). Trimming removed 3 bases from V and 12 bases from J, with 14 bases in between. The DNA of the CDR3 is TGTGCCTGGAGGGCCCCAGGGGTCAACACCTTC. Protein product: CAWRAPGVNTF. The complete variable domain, with remaining parts taken from reference TRBV30 and TRBJ1-2, reads SQTIHQWPATLVQPVGSPLSLECTVEGTSNPNLYWYRQAAGRGLQLLFYSVGIGQISSEVPQNLSASRPQDRQFILSSKKLLLSDSGFYLCAWRAPGVNTFGSGTRLTVV.

The chain couples TRBV27 to TRBJ1-1, with D possibly matching TRBD1 (6 bases). V gave up 3 bases and J gave up 0 bases, with 17 bases separating them. Germline CDR1 is MNHEY and CDR2 is SMNVEV (reference sequence). The CDR3 totals 17 residues. The CDR3 DNA is TGTGCCAGCAGTTTGGGTTCTGGACAGACCTTGAACACTGAAGCTTTCTTT. Translating it yields CASSLGSGQTLNTEAFF.

The rearrangement links TRBV12-3 or TRBV12-4 to TRBJ2-3; D not certain. V was cut by 3 bases and J by 6 bases, with 4 bases left in between. The CDR3 runs to 11 residues. CDR3 region: CASSFYDTQYF. Written as DNA, the CDR3 is TGTGCCAGCAGTTTCTACGATACGCAGTATTTT.

V gene TRBV7-2 combines with J gene TRBJ1-6, with D perhaps TRBD1 (5 bases). CDR1 and CDR2 (germline): SGHTA, FQGNSA. This CDR3 is 14 amino acids long. Trimming cost V 6 bases and J 9 bases, with 15 bases left between them. DNA of the CDR3: TGTGCCAGCAGTAGGGGCCAATCTTTTTCACCCCTCCACTTT. Translating it yields CASSRGQSFSPLHF. The complete variable domain, with remaining parts taken from reference TRBV7-2 and TRBJ1-6, reads GAGVSQSPSNKVTEKGKDVELRCDPISGHTALYWYRQSLGQGLEFLIYFQGNSAPDKSGLPSDRFSAERTGGSVSTLTIQRTQQEDSAVYLCASSRGQSFSPLHFGNGTRLTVT.

V usage is TRBV3-1 (or the pseudogene TRBV3-2) and J usage is TRBJ2-7; D possibly corresponds to TRBD2 (6 bases). V was pared by 2 bases and J by 6 bases, with 11 bases between. The CDR3 length is 13 residues. Germline lookup yields CDR1 LGHDT and CDR2 YNNKEL (reference sequence). CDR3 region: CASSQRGWGEQYF. The CDR3 nucleotides read TGTGCCAGCAGCCAACGGGGGTGGGGCGAGCAGTACTTC.

DNA of the CDR3: TGTGCCAGCAGCTCTGAGCGGGGCGGCGCAGATACGCAGTATTTT. Translated: CASSSERGGADTQYF. The V gene is TRBV7-2, the J gene TRBJ2-3; 7 bases line up with TRBD2. This CDR3 has 15 residues. The germline CDR1 and CDR2 sequences are SGHTA and FQGNSA. Trimming at V came to 4 bases and at J to 4 bases, leaving 8 bases not matched to a gene.

This chain joins TRBV19 and TRBJ1-1; the D is unclear. The CDR3 sequence is 13 residues long. Germline lookup yields CDR1 LNHDA and CDR2 SQIVND (reference sequence). The V end lost 7 bases, the J end lost 0 bases, and 9 bases lay between the germline ends. CDR3 amino acids: CASTQALNTEAFF. In DNA, the CDR3 is TGTGCCAGTACCCAGGCTCTGAACACTGAAGCTTTCTTT.

This clone was recorded a few times. V gene TRBV2 combines with J gene TRBJ1-5; 9 bases fit TRBD1. V lost 4 bases, J lost 2 bases, and 3 bases stayed unmatched. The CDR3 contains 15 residues. Germline CDR1 and CDR2: SNHLY and FYNNEI. The CDR3 DNA follows: TGTGCCAGCAGTGGGGGACAGGGTCGCAATCAGCCCCAGCATTTT. This encodes CASSGGQGRNQPQHF.

This chain uses TRBV6-5 with TRBJ1-1; no clear D. Germline V gene sequence: CDR1 MNHEY, CDR2 SVGAGI. The CDR3 runs 11 residues. Trimming stripped 8 bases from V and 0 bases from J, with 4 bases between. The CDR3 DNA reads TGTGCCAGCTTCATGAACACTGAAGCTTTCTTT. This sequence encodes CASFMNTEAFF.

The chain's CDR3 is CASSSGQGGQPQHF. The CDR3 coding sequence is TGTGCCAGCAGCTCCGGACAGGGGGGTCAGCCCCAGCATTTT. The chain couples TRBV7-9 to TRBJ1-5; 10 bases are a match to TRBD1. Per germline, CDR1 SEHNR and CDR2 FQNEAQ (reference sequence). The CDR3 sequence is 14 residues long. Trimming cost V 4 bases and J 6 bases; bases outside gene matches: 3. The variable domain in full, completed from reference TRBV7-9 and TRBJ1-5, reads DTGVSQNPRHKITKRGQNVTFRCDPISEHNRLYWYRQTLGQGPEFLTYFQNEAQLEKSRLLSDRFSAERPKGSFSTLEIQRTEQGDSAMYLCASSSGQGGQPQHFGDGTRLSIL.

The chain is built from TRBV18 and TRBJ2-5, with TRBD1 identical over 7 bases. CDR3 length: 19 residues. V trimming: 3 bases; J trimming: 2 bases; junction bases outside the gene matches: 18. From germline, CDR1 is KGHSH and CDR2 LQKENI. DNA for the CDR3: TGTGCCAGCTCACCCTCTCAACAGGGGCTAACGGCCCTACAAGAGACCCAGTACTTC. This sequence encodes CASSPSQQGLTALQETQYF.

The J gene is TRBJ2-4, the V gene TRBV16; D is perhaps TRBD1 (5 bases). The CDR3 covers 14 residues. V dropped 2 bases and J dropped 7 bases, with 12 bases sitting between them. CDR1 is KGHSY, CDR2 FQNENV, per germline. In DNA, the CDR3 is TGTGCCAGCAGCCAACAGGGTAATTGGAACATTCAGTACTTC. Amino acids: CASSQQGNWNIQYF.

CDR3 region: CSVQGGGNQPQHF. The CDR3 nucleotides read TGCAGCGTTCAGGGGGGAGGCAATCAGCCCCAGCATTTT. The chain combines TRBV29-1 with TRBJ1-5; 7 nucleotides match TRBD1. After removal of 5 bases from V and 2 bases from J, the junction contained 3 bases not matched to a gene. There are 13 residues in the CDR3. The germline V gene has CDR1 SQVTM and CDR2 ANQGSEA.

J is TRBJ2-7 and V is TRBV28, with 7 positions matching TRBD1. The CDR3 runs 15 residues. Looked up from germline, CDR1 is MDHEN and CDR2 is SYDVKM. The ends lost 7 bases at V and 3 bases at J; junction bases unmatched: 12. The CDR3 sequence: CASKDRSRSIYEQYF. In DNA, the CDR3 is TGTGCCAGCAAGGACAGGTCCCGGAGCATCTACGAGCAGTACTTC.

The CDR3 loop is CASSLRGTVGYNEQFF. CDR3 nucleotide sequence: TGTGCCAGCAGCTTAAGGGGGACCGTTGGCTACAATGAGCAGTTCTTC. The gene calls are TRBV7-8 and TRBJ2-1, with D perhaps matching TRBD1 (6 bases). Germline CDR1 reads SGHVS; CDR2 reads FQNEAQ. V lost 2 bases and J 3 bases, leaving 14 bases between the germline ends. CDR3 length: 16 amino acids.

CDR3 in DNA: TGCAGCGTTGGCTCCAGGCTAAGTGATACTGAAGCTTTCTTT. Encoded protein: CSVGSRLSDTEAFF. The rearrangement links TRBV29-1 to TRBJ1-1; no definite D call. Trimming cost V 4 bases and J 5 bases, with 17 bases left between them. This CDR3 is built from 14 residues. CDR1 and CDR2 from the germline V gene are SQVTM and ANQGSEA. The complete variable domain, with remaining parts taken from reference TRBV29-1 and TRBJ1-1, reads SAVISQKPSRDICQRGTSLTIQCQVDSQVTMMFWYRQQPGQSLTLIATANQGSEATYESGFVIDKFPISRPNLTFSTLTVSNMSPEDSSIYLCSVGSRLSDTEAFFGQGTRLTVV.

The gene calls are TRBV27 and TRBJ2-3; D remains unclear. Looked up from germline, CDR1 is MNHEY and CDR2 is SMNVEV (reference sequence). The CDR3 has 15 residues. With 5 bases removed from V and 4 bases from J, the gap between germline ends came to 16 bases. In DNA form, the CDR3 reads TGTGCCAGCAGTAAAACGTCCTTGCGCTCAGATACGCAGTATTTT. This translates into CASSKTSLRSDTQYF.

This clone was found a few times. The chain has TRBV7-9 and TRBJ2-3; maybe TRBD2 (5 bases). The V gene's germline CDR1 is SEHNR and CDR2 FQNEAQ (reference sequence). The CDR3 is 17 residues long. With 4 bases removed from V and 3 bases from J, the gap between germline ends came to 20 bases. The chain's CDR3 is CASSSNNGRAVTDTQYF. The CDR3 nucleotides are TGTGCCAGCAGCTCCAATAATGGGCGGGCGGTGACAGATACGCAGTATTTT.

The J gene is TRBJ2-3, the V gene TRBV5-6; D remains ambiguous. CDR3 length equals 13 residues. V was cut by 0 bases and J by 2 bases, with 4 bases left in between. Germline CDR1 and CDR2: SGHDT and YYEEEE. CDR3 sequence (DNA): TGTGCCAGCAGCTTGGGGCACACAGATACGCAGTATTTT. Protein: CASSLGHTDTQYF.

J is TRBJ2-1 and V is TRBV7-9; possible D gene TRBD2, 5 bases. CDR1 SEHNR and CDR2 FQNEAQ come from the germline V gene (reference sequence). The CDR3 totals 12 residues. With 4 bases removed from V and 8 bases from J, the gap between germline ends came to 9 bases. CDR3 nucleotide sequence: TGTGCCAGCAGCTCGGGGTTACATGAGCAGTTCTTC. Translated: CASSSGLHEQFF.

The V and J genes are TRBV3-1 (or the pseudogene TRBV3-2) and TRBJ2-5, with D possibly matching TRBD1 (6 bases). Per the germline V gene, CDR1 is LGHDT and CDR2 is YNNKEL (reference sequence). CDR3 length: 14 residues. V dropped 4 bases and J dropped 2 bases, with 11 bases sitting between them. The CDR3, as DNA: TGTGCCAGCAGCCCAACAGGGTCACAAGAGACCCAGTACTTC. It translates to CASSPTGSQETQYF.

The chain recombines TRBV7-2 with TRBJ2-3, with TRBD2 matching 7 bases. Germline V lookup: CDR1 SGHTA, CDR2 FQGNSA. J lost 0 bases, V lost 7 bases, and 16 bases had no gene match. This CDR3 region has 18 residues. CDR3 nucleotides: TGTGCCAGCAAACTCATGGGAGAGCGGGGTGGTAGCACAGATACGCAGTATTTT. Amino acid sequence: CASKLMGERGGSTDTQYF.

This clone was detected once. This chain connects TRBV28 to TRBJ1-5; D unresolved. Germline CDR1 reads MDHEN; CDR2 reads SYDVKM. This CDR3 has 15 residues. V lost 8 bases to trimming and J lost 2 bases, with 16 bases between them. CDR3 residues: CASREEAEGNQPQHF. The CDR3 DNA sequence: TGTGCCAGCCGAGAGGAGGCTGAAGGCAATCAGCCCCAGCATTTT.

This chain uses TRBV23-1 with TRBJ1-1; possible D gene TRBD1, 6 bases. TRBV23-1 is an open reading frame whose function is uncertain. The CDR3 runs to 19 residues. Trimming shortened V by 0 bases and J by 0 bases, and 20 bases separated the two germline ends. CDR3 sequence: CASSQSRQELLLMNTEAFF. DNA for the CDR3: TGCGCCAGCAGTCAATCGAGACAGGAGCTTCTTCTAATGAACACTGAAGCTTTCTTT.

CDR3 protein: CASSGGTGRSYEQYF. The CDR3 DNA sequence: TGTGCCAGCTCGGGGGGGACAGGGAGGTCCTACGAGCAGTACTTC. The chain couples TRBV18 to TRBJ2-7; 9 bases fit TRBD1. CDR3 length: 15 amino acids. CDR1 is KGHSH and CDR2 is LQKENI in the germline V gene. Trimming at V came to 6 bases and at J to 1 base, leaving 7 bases not matched to a gene.